This T cell receptor beta chain originates from a study of T cell changes during pregnancy in multiple sclerosis. Assay used: immunoSEQ multiplex PCR; TCRdb lists only in-frame clones, some missing. The sample lists about 93,000 clones, around 92% occurring once. This CDR3 is built from 13 residues. The germline gives CDR1 MNHNY, CDR2 SVGAGI (reference sequence). Trimming took 5 bases from V and 5 from J; bases not matched to a gene: 2. A single count supports this clone. The starting material was peripheral blood, obtained after pregnancy. The rearrangement links TRBV6-6 to TRBJ1-4, with 7 bases identical to TRBD1. The source of this sequence is a female donor with multiple sclerosis, enrolled in a pregnancy study. CDR3 protein: CASSGRGNEKLFF. The CDR3 region has the DNA TGTGCCAGCAGTGGCAGGGGGAATGAAAAACTGTTTTTT.